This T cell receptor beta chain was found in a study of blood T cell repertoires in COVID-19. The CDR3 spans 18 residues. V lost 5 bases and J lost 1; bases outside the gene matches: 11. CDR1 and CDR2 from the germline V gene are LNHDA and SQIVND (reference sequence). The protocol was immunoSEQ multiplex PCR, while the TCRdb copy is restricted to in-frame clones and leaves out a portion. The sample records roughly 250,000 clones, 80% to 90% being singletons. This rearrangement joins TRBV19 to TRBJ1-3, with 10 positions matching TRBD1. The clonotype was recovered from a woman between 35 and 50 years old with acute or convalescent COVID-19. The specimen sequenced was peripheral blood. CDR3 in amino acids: CASSSSPWDRGSGNTIYF. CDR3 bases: TGTGCCAGTAGTTCGTCCCCCTGGGACAGGGGTTCTGGAAACACCATATATTTT.